The clone carrying this T cell receptor beta chain was detected only once. TCRdb's copy holds only in-frame clones and misses some; the assay was immunoSEQ multiplex PCR. The sample records some 150,000 clones, 85% to 90% being singletons. This sample was taken from a study of blood T cell repertoires in COVID-19. In the study overall: The origin of the acute and convalescent COVID-19 samples was the United States, Italy and Spain. PBMCs, B-cell-depleted T cells, or T cells provided the cDNA or gDNA that made up the material.

The germline V gene encodes CDR1 SGHTA and CDR2 FQGNSA. V shed 5 bases and J shed 8 bases, with 15 bases lying between them. The length of the CDR3 is 13 residues. The sequencing input was peripheral blood. The origin of this receptor is a woman of 80 years or more with acute or convalescent COVID-19. The chain links TRBV7-2 to TRBJ1-2; tentatively, D is TRBD1 (6 bases). The CDR3 nucleotides read TGTGCCAGCAGCGTACAGGGAGTAGAGGGCTACACCTTC. It translates to CASSVQGVEGYTF.